This TCR beta chain was profiled in a study of regulatory T cells in long-lasting Graves disease. This sample's time point: newly diagnosed GD, antithyroid drugs for less than 3 months. There was RNA extracted from PBMCs, and the TCR library was made from it. This clonotype was detected only a few times. iRepertoire HTBI primers and Arm-PCR of CDR3 regions built TCR beta libraries. TCRdb called the multiplex PCR reads again in MiXCR, with one record for every CDR3 protein. The sample lists over 500,000 distinct CDR3 sequences; about 16% were seen once. This sample also appeared in a second study, on T cells in Graves' hyperthyroidism and ophthalmopathy. Turning to that study: Together with thyroid ultrasound, orbital computed tomography, serum thyroxine and TRAb, clinical symptoms were used for diagnoses.

This clonotype was sampled from a young man with Graves disease. Sequences were derived from peripheral blood mononuclear cells (PBMCs), sampled at new diagnosis, from a patient treated with antithyroid drugs.

CDR3 nucleotides: TGCAGCTCAATCAAGGGGCGAGAGACCCAGTACTTC. Translating gives CSSIKGRETQYF. The chain joins TRBV29-1 to TRBJ2-5; D possibly corresponds to TRBD1 (5 bases). The germline gives CDR1 SQVTM, CDR2 ANQGSEA. The CDR3 has 12 amino acids. Trimming cost V 8 bases and J 4 bases, with 14 bases left between them.